Below are 10 T cell receptor beta chains sequenced from a single sample in a study of blood T cell repertoires in COVID-19 (dated by TCRdb to about 2020). Receptor amplification or capture employed the immunoSEQ multiplex PCR assay. Held by TCRdb, this immuneACCESS table contains in-frame sequences only and omits some clones. Under half of the omission traces to an unresolved V gene where checked; the cause of the rest is unknown. The sample table contains approximately 200,000 clones; only one count was recorded for 85% to 90% of them. The ten top clones hold around 1.3% of the sample. Specimen: PBMCs or T cells enriched from blood (not recorded which). Receptors originate from a man younger than 45 who had recovered from COVID-19.

The chain is built from TRBV11-2 and TRBJ1-1, with D uncertain. V was cut by 3 bases and J by 1 base, with 9 bases left in between. The CDR3 is 14 residues long. Germline loops: CDR1 SGHAT, CDR2 FQNNGV. The CDR3 loop is CASSFLSPNTEAFF. The CDR3 nucleotides are TGTGCCAGCAGCTTCCTTTCCCCGAACACTGAAGCTTTCTTT.

This chain uses TRBV9 with TRBJ2-2; 10 bases map to TRBD1. CDR1 and CDR2 from the germline V gene are SGDLS and YYNGEE. V shed 3 bases and J 6 bases; nucleotides not matched to a gene: 5. This CDR3 contains 15 residues. The CDR3 protein is CASSESGTGAGELFF. CDR3 coding DNA: TGTGCCAGCAGCGAGTCCGGGACAGGGGCCGGGGAGCTGTTTTTT.

The J gene is TRBJ2-5, the V gene TRBV4-2; D perhaps matches TRBD2 (5 bases). The V gene's germline CDR1 is LGHNA and CDR2 YNFKEQ. This CDR3 comprises 13 residues. Trimming removed 4 bases from V and 5 bases from J, with 11 bases in between. CDR3 in amino acids: CASSRRVRETQYF. The CDR3 region has the DNA TGTGCCAGCAGCCGGCGGGTCCGTGAGACCCAGTACTTC.

The chain couples TRBV3-1 (or the pseudogene TRBV3-2) to TRBJ2-2; TRBD2 aligns across 7 bases. The V segment lost 3 bases and the J segment 4 bases; nucleotides outside the gene matches: 2. Germline-derived CDR1 and CDR2 are LGHDT and YNNKEL (reference sequence). This CDR3 region has 14 residues. CDR3 sequence reads: CASSQASGTGELFF. The CDR3 DNA reads TGTGCCAGCAGCCAGGCTAGCGGCACCGGGGAGCTGTTTTTT.

The chain's CDR3 is CASSPGFWREDSENQETQYF. The CDR3, as DNA: TGTGCCAGCAGCCCCGGGTTTTGGCGGGAGGACTCAGAAAACCAAGAGACCCAGTACTTC. The gene calls are TRBV11-3 and TRBJ2-5, with 8 bases aligning to TRBD2. With 5 bases clipped from V and 0 bases from J, the junction kept 20 bases outside the gene matches. Germline CDR1 reads SGHNT; CDR2 reads YENEEA. There are 20 residues in the CDR3.

The chain recombines TRBV6-5 with TRBJ2-3, with 7 bases matching TRBD1. The V and J ends lost 7 bases and 4 bases, in that order; junction bases with no gene match: 11. The CDR3 is 15 residues long. Germline CDR1 MNHEY, CDR2 SVGAGI. This CDR3 reads CASKMGQSTADTQYF. DNA for the CDR3: TGTGCCAGCAAAATGGGACAGTCTACAGCAGATACGCAGTATTTT.

The J gene is TRBJ1-1, the V gene TRBV15; no reliable D call. The CDR3 has 15 amino acids. Germline assignment: CDR1 LNHNV and CDR2 YYDKDF (reference sequence). The germline V and J ends were trimmed by 1 base and 4 bases, with 13 bases remaining between them. The CDR3 region is CATSRVWEGRTEAFF. CDR3 bases: TGTGCCACCAGCAGAGTATGGGAGGGTCGCACTGAAGCTTTCTTT.

The chain has TRBV5-1 and TRBJ1-1, with 8 bases matching TRBD1. V shed 4 bases, J shed 4 bases, and the junction held 6 bases outside the gene matches. The CDR3 has 14 residues. Germline V CDR1 and CDR2: SGHRS, YFSETQ. CDR3 coding DNA: TGCGCCAGCAGCCAAGCAGGGGGCGGCACTGAAGCTTTCTTT. Protein sequence: CASSQAGGGTEAFF.

This chain connects TRBV28 to TRBJ1-5; 7 nucleotides match TRBD1. J was trimmed by 3 bases and V by 4 bases; bases with no gene match: 6. This CDR3 contains 15 residues. The germline V gene has CDR1 MDHEN and CDR2 SYDVKM. CDR3 amino acids: CASSSLRGPNQPQHF. For the CDR3, the DNA is TGTGCCAGCAGTTCTCTGAGGGGGCCCAATCAGCCCCAGCATTTT.

The chain joins TRBV28 to TRBJ2-7; D remains ambiguous. In germline, CDR1 is MDHEN, CDR2 SYDVKM. V was pared by 5 bases and J by 3 bases, with 17 bases between. The CDR3 runs to 15 residues. The CDR3 here is CASSPLSDLNYEQYF. The CDR3 DNA reads TGTGCCAGCAGTCCCCTATCTGACTTGAACTACGAGCAGTACTTC.